This T cell receptor beta chain came from a study of T cells after yellow fever vaccination. With V trimmed by 0 bases and J by 5 bases, 10 bases remained unmatched. The length of the CDR3 is 16 residues. The germline V gene has CDR1 DFQATT and CDR2 SNEGSKA (reference sequence). Using its own MiXCR run on the 5' RACE reads, TCRdb lists one record per CDR3 protein. The sample shows 300,000 to 350,000 distinct CDR3 sequences, roughly 8.4% of them seen only once. This chain joins TRBV20-1 and TRBJ2-5, with 9 bases that match TRBD2. The material was PBMCs, obtained 45 days after the first yellow fever vaccination. This receptor was obtained from a young man who received the YFV17D yellow fever vaccine. The DNA of the CDR3 is TGCAGTGCTAGAGACGAAGGCGGGGGGGCGCGGGAGACCCAGTACTTC. The encoded protein is CSARDEGGGARETQYF.